The next 4 T cell receptor beta chains were all read from a single sample in a study of control samples from healthy donors and cancer patients. Sequencing was performed with immunoSEQ multiplex PCR; in TCRdb, only in-frame clones are kept and a portion is missing. The sample lists about 75,000 clones, approximately 94% occurring once. The sample consisted of blood. These receptors were collected from a woman in her thirties or forties in good health.

This clone was detected once. The chain links TRBV7-9 to TRBJ2-7; TRBD1 matches at 8 bases. CDR3 size: 16 residues. In germline, CDR1 is SEHNR, CDR2 FQNEAQ (reference sequence). V shed 5 bases and J 3 bases; nucleotides not matched to a gene: 12. The CDR3 sequence is CASSPSTGESIYEQYF. The CDR3 region has the DNA TGTGCCAGCAGCCCCTCGACAGGGGAATCGATCTACGAGCAGTACTTC.

The rearrangement joins TRBV11-3 to TRBJ2-7, with a weak D call TRBD2 (5 bases). Germline loops: CDR1 SGHNT, CDR2 YENEEA. The CDR3 loop spans 13 amino acids. The germline V and J ends were trimmed by 5 bases and 7 bases, with 15 bases remaining between them. The chain's CDR3 is CASSPVRSGEQYF. CDR3 sequence (DNA): TGTGCCAGCAGCCCCGTGAGGTCGGGGGAGCAGTACTTC.

The chain carries TRBV5-4 and TRBJ1-6; D gene uncertain. The CDR3 is 14 residues long. The V and J ends lost 2 bases and 9 bases respectively, with 12 bases between them. The germline V gene encodes CDR1 SGHNT and CDR2 YYREEE (reference sequence). CDR3 region: CASSLPLSGSPLHF. The CDR3 DNA reads TGTGCCAGCAGCTTACCCCTCTCAGGTTCACCCCTCCACTTT.

The chain couples TRBV27 to TRBJ1-5, with 8 bases fitting TRBD1. CDR1 is MNHEY and CDR2 is SMNVEV in the germline V gene (reference sequence). Trimming removed 2 bases from V and 5 bases from J; junction bases left unmatched: 2. This CDR3 spans 14 amino acids. The CDR3 loop is CASSLQGAYQPQHF. CDR3 nucleotides: TGTGCCAGCAGTTTACAGGGGGCCTATCAGCCCCAGCATTTT.